The TCR beta chain described here comes from a study of blood T cell repertoires in COVID-19. Overall study: PBMCs, B-cell-depleted T cells, or T cells provided the cDNA or gDNA that made up the material.

Original methodology: Amplifying reference gene primers gave estimates of nucleated cell counts. Generated by immunoSEQ multiplex PCR, the TCRdb table keeps only in-frame clones and is missing some. V, J and clone size reflect that table, while D and trimming were determined from the DNA. The sample has under 200,000 clones; approximately 85% are singletons. The CDR3 extends over 16 amino acids. From germline, CDR1 is LNHDA and CDR2 SQIVND (reference sequence). V trimming: 5 bases; J trimming: 7 bases; junction bases outside the gene matches: 13. The TCR originated in a woman aged 50 to 65 with COVID-19, enrolled during active disease. Sequenced material: peripheral blood. V usage is TRBV19 and J usage is TRBJ2-1; 8 positions match TRBD1. The CDR3 spells CASSPQDRDPSNEQFF. The DNA for the CDR3 is TGTGCCAGTAGTCCTCAGGACAGGGATCCTTCTAATGAGCAGTTCTTC.